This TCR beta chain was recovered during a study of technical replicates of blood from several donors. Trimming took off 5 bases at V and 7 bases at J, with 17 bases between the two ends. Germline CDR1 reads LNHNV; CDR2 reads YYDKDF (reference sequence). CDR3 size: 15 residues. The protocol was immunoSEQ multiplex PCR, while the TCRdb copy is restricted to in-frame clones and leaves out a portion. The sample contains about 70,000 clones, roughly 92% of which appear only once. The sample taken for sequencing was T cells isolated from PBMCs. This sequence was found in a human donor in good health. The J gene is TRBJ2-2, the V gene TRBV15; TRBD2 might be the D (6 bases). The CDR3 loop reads CATSGIRRAGGELFF. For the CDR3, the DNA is TGTGCCACCAGCGGAATAAGGAGGGCCGGCGGGGAGCTGTTTTTT.